This T cell receptor (beta chain) was captured by sequencing in a study of shared clonotypes between healthy human individuals (dated by TCRdb to 2020 to 2021). About the investigation overall: The cohort comprised a couple of women and three men aged 18 to 49 years. Each donor's leukapheresis produced roughly between roughly 0.9 and 9 billion PBMCs. To increase sequencing depth and limit assay-specific biases, different laboratories used diverse techniques to prepare libraries and sequence TCR repertoires. For each donor, CD4 naive and CD4 memory were each run on three plates, CD8 naive on two plates, and CD8 memory on one plate. Blood TCR repertoires of five healthy adults were deeply sequenced to estimate repertoire size and the extent of clonotype sharing between individuals. Summary of the overall study and its limitations: Because the study included only a small number of donors, the genetic and exposure-history diversity represented was limited. Larger estimated clonotype richness was generally found for naive subsets than for memory subsets. Pairwise subsampling led to the expectation that sequencing depth would affect the degree of clonotype sharing among donors. Clonotypes shared by all four sorted-subset donors showed higher generation probabilities than non-shared clonotypes. Only blood was sampled, and tissue TCR repertoires likely differ from those in blood. Incomplete sequencing was indicated by rarefaction of sorted-subset datasets, despite the large sequencing depth. Approximately 5% of naive CD4, around 3.6% of naive CD8, about 2.5% of memory CD4, and 0.35% to 0.5% of memory CD8 clonotypes were shared across four donors.

Regarding this clone: No cognate antigen has been identified for it. Base qualities are missing; no much larger clone stands one base away.

There are 14 amino acids in the CDR3, from cysteine to phenylalanine inclusive. The sequence is cut down to CDR3 DNA, 42 bases in frame from base 1. Trimming removed 2 bases from V and 8 bases from J, leaving 13 bases between the germline ends. CDR1 is given as SGHTA and CDR2 as FQGNSA, both from the germline V gene. Donors were healthy HIV-negative adults with no recently reported acute infections or vaccinations. Every donor was a Caucasian adult living in Nashville, Tennessee, USA. CD4+ T cells were enriched by magnetic negative selection; naive cells were then positively selected on CD45RA, and the negative fraction formed the memory subset. After blood collection by leukapheresis, PBMCs were isolated using Ficoll-Histopaque density gradient centrifugation and then cryopreserved in the vapor phase of liquid nitrogen. Purity and quantity of every magnetically sorted T cell population were checked by analytical flow cytometry. Genomic DNA was isolated from each sorted fraction and quantified by UV absorbance on a Nanodrop 2000c.

TCR CDR3 regions were amplified from genomic DNA by multiplex PCR using the deep immunoSEQ assay. Genomic DNA extracted from each cell subset was distributed evenly over all wells of several immunoSEQ 96-well plates, and each plate served as one replicate. Each replicate PCR for sorted subsets received roughly 0.2 ug genomic DNA, equal to tens of thousands of T cell genomes. Purified libraries were quantified with a Qubit 3.0 fluorometer, sized on a Bioanalyzer 2100, and re-quantified with the KAPA Library Quantification kit. A separate single-read 150-cycle Illumina NextSeq 550 flow cell was used to sequence each immunoSEQ 96-well plate. In the authors' own workflow: Because the immunoSEQ output held only junctional sequences and lacked quality scores, the filtering could not match the filtering applied to full-length reads. To assign V/J genes and CDR3, sequences were annotated against IMGT germline references using PyIR, a Python wrapper for IgBLAST v1.9. Reads with weak V/J assignments (E-value above 1e-6), missing CDR3, stop codons, out-of-frame junctions, or ambiguous translated residues were removed. V3J clonotypes were defined as sequences sharing an identical inferred V gene, J gene, and CDR3 amino acid sequence. Percentage overlap between repertoires was computed as shared unique clonotypes divided by the size of the smaller repertoire. RTK rarefaction, the Chao1 estimator, and Recon v2.1 estimates of unobserved clonotypes were used to assess repertoire richness. For all TCRbeta clonotypes obtained by the gDNA method from a handful of donors, generation probabilities were computed with OLGA. Drawn from immuneACCESS, this table holds only the in-frame rearrangements with V and J called that TCRdb kept. Clones are partly lost; checked studies trace under half to an unresolved V gene and leave the rest unexplained. That table supplies the V and J calls and clone size; D and trimming were determined from the DNA. The sample records about a million clones, roughly 77% of which are singletons. The top ten hold about 0.89% of the sample.

The chain is assembled from TRBV7-2 and TRBJ2-1, with no confident D gene call. Sequencing used memory CD4+ T cells from PBMCs. What the cell subset or site label conveys for this sample: CD45RA-negative fraction. The receptor comes from a man younger than 35 in good health. Some clones in this sample may be carry-over from other donors' samples. The CDR3 loop reads CASSLRAGEDEQFF. Read as DNA, the sequence is TGTGCCAGCAGCTTAAGGGCCGGAGAGGATGAGCAGTTCTTC.